This T cell receptor (beta chain) was sequenced in a study of T-cell memory formation after mild COVID-19. In TCRdb, the 5' RACE reads were re-called with MiXCR into one record per CDR3 protein. Of 250,000 or so distinct CDR3 sequences in the sample, 18% were seen once. This CDR3 region has 16 residues. After removal of 6 bases from V and 4 bases from J, the junction contained 12 bases not matched to a gene. Germline V gene data show CDR1 as MDHEN and CDR2 as SYDVKM. This clonotype showed up many times. This clonotype was obtained from a man younger than 30 who had mild COVID-19 (a few samples of this study predate the infection). Cell type and time point are not known. V gene TRBV28 combines with J gene TRBJ1-5, with TRBD1 matching 7 bases. Sequenced input: PBMCs or a T cell subset sorted from them (not recorded which). Written as DNA, the CDR3 is TGTGCCAGCAGGATATTCCGGGACAGCTCTAATCAGCCCCAGCATTTT. This encodes CASRIFRDSSNQPQHF.